Described below is a single T cell receptor beta chain sequence and its context. The CDR3 has 16 amino acids. V dropped 7 bases and J dropped 7 bases, with 24 bases sitting between them. The germline gives CDR1 SGHAT, CDR2 FQNNGV. The entry originates in a study of yellow fever vaccine responses in identical twins. TCRdb independently ran MiXCR on the RT-PCR reads; one entry per CDR3 protein. This table holds under 8,500 distinct CDR3 sequences, around 84% found once. Sequencing used T cells from blood (PBMCs), unsorted or a sorted subset (not recorded which), obtained before or after yellow fever vaccination (not recorded which). The clonotype comes from a woman aged 18 to 35 who received the yellow fever vaccine. The J gene is TRBJ2-3, the V gene TRBV11-2; D possibly uses TRBD1 or TRBD2 (5 bases each). CDR3 nucleotide sequence: TGTGCCAGCACTCCAATAGGTGGGGGAGACTACAATACGCAGTATTTT. Translation gives CASTPIGGGDYNTQYF.